Listed here are 15 T cell receptor beta chains from one sample, sequenced in a study of beta chain features in type 1 diabetes. What was sequenced were expressed TCRB transcripts, since all of the isolated RNA had been reverse transcribed. Here immunoSEQ multiplex PCR was the method, and the copy in TCRdb shows in-frame clones only, minus some. The sample has 200,000 to 300,000 clones, about 70% seen once. Material: naive CD4+ T cells from blood. All receptors come from a man under 40 in good health.

The chain uses TRBV25-1 and TRBJ2-3; possible D gene TRBD2, 6 bases. The germline V and J ends were trimmed by 0 bases and 14 bases, with 12 bases remaining between them. This CDR3 spans 12 amino acids. CDR1 and CDR2 from the germline V gene are MGHDK and SYGVNS. In DNA, the CDR3 is TGTGCCAGCAGTGAATATTCGGGACTCTGGTATTTT. It codes for CASSEYSGLWYF.

The rearrangement uses TRBV20-1 and TRBJ1-1; tentative D call: TRBD1 (5 bases). Germline V gene sequence: CDR1 DFQATT, CDR2 SNEGSKA (reference sequence). The CDR3 spans 11 residues. V shed 3 bases and J shed 8 bases, with 10 bases lying between them. The CDR3 reads CSASNGGEAFF. The CDR3 DNA reads TGCAGTGCTAGCAATGGGGGAGAAGCTTTCTTT.

The chain carries TRBV15 and TRBJ2-1; 10 bases fit TRBD2. J was trimmed by 1 base and V by 3 bases; bases with no gene match: 3. Germline V lookup: CDR1 LNHNV, CDR2 YYDKDF (reference sequence). The CDR3 totals 16 residues. In DNA form, the CDR3 reads TGTGCCACCAGCAGGAGGACTAGCGGTTCCTACAATGAGCAGTTCTTC. Translation: CATSRRTSGSYNEQFF.

CDR3 residues: CASSPMTDSYEQYF. The DNA for the CDR3 is TGTGCCAGCAGTCCTATGACAGACTCCTACGAGCAGTACTTC. J is TRBJ2-7 and V is TRBV28, with a possible D match to TRBD1 (5 bases). Trimming removed 5 bases at V and 0 bases at J, with 11 bases between. The CDR3 covers 14 residues. Per the germline V gene, CDR1 is MDHEN and CDR2 is SYDVKM.

The V call is TRBV30, the J call TRBJ2-3; a weak D match, TRBD2 (6 bases). V gave up 1 base and J gave up 2 bases, with 16 bases separating them. The CDR3 totals 16 residues. Per germline, CDR1 GTSNPN and CDR2 SVGIG (reference sequence). The CDR3 DNA is TGTGCCTGGAGTGCTAGCCGGGAGCCCCTCACAGATACGCAGTATTTT. This codes for CAWSASREPLTDTQYF.

This rearrangement joins TRBV5-4 to TRBJ2-2; 9 bases are a match to TRBD1. This CDR3 comprises 17 residues. Germline lookup yields CDR1 SGHNT and CDR2 YYREEE (reference sequence). The junction had 12 bases not matched to a gene; V was cut back by 3 bases and J by 6 bases. The CDR3: CASSSGTGLGRSGELFF. In DNA form, the CDR3 reads TGTGCCAGCAGCTCGGGGACAGGGTTAGGACGGTCCGGGGAGCTGTTTTTT.

This clone turned up a few times. The rearrangement links TRBV29-1 to TRBJ2-3, with 7 bases aligning to TRBD2. This CDR3 comprises 16 residues. Looked up from germline, CDR1 is SQVTM and CDR2 is ANQGSEA. V lost 5 bases to trimming and J lost 0 bases; unmatched junction nucleotides: 11. This CDR3 reads CSVPVGLAVSTDTQYF. The CDR3 nucleotides are TGCAGCGTTCCCGTGGGGCTAGCGGTTAGCACAGATACGCAGTATTTT.

This clone came up once. The chain employs TRBV7-8 and TRBJ2-1; 8 bases align to TRBD1. V was pared by 4 bases and J by 7 bases, with 3 bases of the junction left unmatched. CDR3 length: 13 residues. Looked up from germline, CDR1 is SGHVS and CDR2 is FQNEAQ. The CDR3 spells CASSWNRGNEQFF. The CDR3 DNA sequence: TGTGCCAGCAGCTGGAACAGGGGGAATGAGCAGTTCTTC.

This clone appeared a single time. The chain recombines TRBV2 with TRBJ1-5; possible D gene TRBD1, 5 bases. The CDR3 is 15 amino acids. Looked up from germline, CDR1 is SNHLY and CDR2 is FYNNEI. V was clipped by 1 base and J by 3 bases, with 10 bases between them. The CDR3 DNA reads TGTGCCAGCAGTGAAGAAATGGGGCACAATCAGCCCCAGCATTTT. It is translated as CASSEEMGHNQPQHF. Supplemented by reference TRBV2 and TRBJ1-5, the full variable domain reads EPEVTQTPSHQVTQMGQEVILRCVPISNHLYFYWYRQILGQKVEFLVSFYNNEISEKSEIFDDQFSVERPDGSNFTLKIRSTKLEDSAMYFCASSEEMGHNQPQHFGDGTRLSIL.

The genes are TRBV5-1 and TRBJ2-6, with D perhaps TRBD1 (5 bases). This CDR3 has 14 amino acids. Trimming stripped 6 bases from V and 4 bases from J, with 11 bases between. Germline V gene lookup returns CDR1 SGHRS and CDR2 YFSETQ. The CDR3 DNA reads as TGCGCCAGCAACCAGGGCTCCGGGGCCAACGTCCTGACTTTC. It is translated as CASNQGSGANVLTF.

The chain combines TRBV4-2 with TRBJ1-5; 7 nucleotides agree with TRBD1. Germline CDR1 and CDR2: LGHNA and YNFKEQ. Trimming cost V 4 bases and J 1 base; bases outside gene matches: 4. This CDR3 region has 15 residues. CDR3 residues: CASSRTQGSNQPQHF. The CDR3 region has the DNA TGTGCCAGCAGCCGTACACAGGGGAGCAATCAGCCCCAGCATTTT.

The rearrangement uses TRBV18 and TRBJ2-7; TRBD2 is a possible D gene (5 bases). Per germline, CDR1 KGHSH and CDR2 LQKENI. The CDR3 loop spans 16 amino acids. V was shortened by 5 bases and J by 2 bases, with 19 bases between the two germline ends. CDR3 in amino acids: CASSGLADRDPYEQYF. The CDR3, as DNA: TGTGCCAGCTCAGGACTGGCGGACCGCGACCCCTACGAGCAGTACTTC. Combining the CDR3 with reference TRBV18 and TRBJ2-7 gives the whole variable domain NAGVMQNPRHLVRRRGQEARLRCSPMKGHSHVYWYRQLPEEGLKFMVYLQKENIIDESGMPKERFSAEFPKEGPSILRIQQVVRGDSAAYFCASSGLADRDPYEQYFGPGTRLTVT.

This clone was recorded a few times. This chain connects TRBV29-1 to TRBJ2-5, with TRBD2 identical over 12 bases. This CDR3 has 13 amino acids. The J segment lost 5 bases and the V segment lost 7 bases, leaving 5 bases of the junction unmatched. Germline CDR1 and CDR2: SQVTM and ANQGSEA. The CDR3 coding sequence is TGCAGCGCCCGGACTAGCGGGAAGGAGACCCAGTACTTC. Translation: CSARTSGKETQYF.

The chain carries TRBV25-1 and TRBJ1-5, with unresolved D. V was trimmed by 2 bases and J by 10 bases, leaving 12 bases between them. Per the germline V gene, CDR1 is MGHDK and CDR2 is SYGVNS. The CDR3 spans 13 residues. CDR3 sequence (DNA): TGTGCCAGCAGTGAAACCCGCGGTAGCCCCCAGCATTTT. Translated, it gives CASSETRGSPQHF.

The chain joins TRBV29-1 to TRBJ2-2; D is perhaps TRBD2 (5 bases). V lost 4 bases to trimming and J lost 3 bases, with 9 bases between them. In germline, CDR1 is SQVTM, CDR2 ANQGSEA. CDR3 length: 13 residues. This CDR3 is CSVGTSDTGELFF. In nucleotides, the CDR3 is TGCAGCGTTGGTACTAGTGACACCGGGGAGCTGTTTTTT.